This T cell receptor beta chain stems from a study of CD8+CD57+ T cells in acquired aplastic anemia. Findings and limits, study-wide: Patients and controls shared roughly 30 CD8+ CDR3 sequences, which appeared highly expressed in patients and within their immunodominant clones.

Concerning this clonotype itself: The antigen is undetermined.

Germline V gives CDR1 SGHTA, CDR2 FQGTGA. The CDR3 loop spans 16 amino acids. V lost 2 bases, J lost 2 bases, and 1 base stayed unmatched. TCR beta VDJ combinations and CDR3 sequences were profiled from genomic DNA. TCRdb reprocessed the reads with MiXCR, giving one entry per CDR3 protein. Altogether about 190,000 distinct CDR3 sequences are present, roughly half being singletons, with the ten largest covering about 15%. The origin of this receptor is a human donor in good health, serving as a control. The sequencing input was sorted CD4+, CD8+, or CD8+CD57+ T cells (not recorded which) from PBMCs. The V gene is TRBV7-3, the J gene TRBJ2-6; 9 bases line up with TRBD2. The CDR3 nucleotides read TGTGCCAGCAGCTTAGGCGGGGGGGCTGGGGCCAACGTCCTGACTTTC. Its protein product is CASSLGGGAGANVLTF.